These T cell receptor beta chains were read from a single sample in a study of graft-versus-host responses after intestinal transplantation. The antigens these receptors bind are not known. The table came from immunoSEQ multiplex PCR; TCRdb's copy has only in-frame clones and leaves some out. The sample contains some 48,000 clones, 84% of which appear only once. This specimen consisted of unstimulated CD4+ T cells sorted from spleen or lymph node cells, obtained before transplant. All receptors come from a human donor who was the organ donor for an intestinal transplant. Both conserved end residues are part of each CDR3. Each record gives: V gene, CDR3 length, clone size, CDR3 protein. Only some rows state a clone size, as once, few, many or a class for expanded clones.

V gene: TRBV4-3
CDR3 length: 15
clone size: .
CDR3 protein: CASSQGAGSNEKLFF

V gene: TRBV10-1
CDR3 length: 14
clone size: .
CDR3 protein: CASSESSRPNEQFF

V gene: TRBV18
CDR3 length: 15
clone size: .
CDR3 protein: CASSPPERFNEKLFF

V gene: TRBV20-1
CDR3 length: 11
clone size: .
CDR3 protein: CSARDSYGYTF

V gene: TRBV15
CDR3 length: 18
clone size: .
CDR3 protein: CATSRDYPGVLGANVLTF

V gene: TRBV6-1
CDR3 length: 14
clone size: .
CDR3 protein: CASRTDRSGTEAFF

V gene: TRBV19
CDR3 length: 14
clone size: .
CDR3 protein: CASTPGGLHQPQHF

V gene: TRBV19
CDR3 length: 16
clone size: .
CDR3 protein: CASSHLGTARTPEQFF

V gene: TRBV11-3
CDR3 length: 12
clone size: .
CDR3 protein: CASSLGHYEQYF

V gene: TRBV6-5
CDR3 length: 12
clone size: .
CDR3 protein: CASSLAGNEQYF

V gene: TRBV5-6
CDR3 length: 16
clone size: .
CDR3 protein: CASSTRQYLSYNEQFF

V gene: TRBV11-2
CDR3 length: 13
clone size: .
CDR3 protein: CASSKERGTEAFF

V gene: TRBV15
CDR3 length: 15
clone size: .
CDR3 protein: CATSSSATGGYEQYF

V gene: TRBV11-2
CDR3 length: 15
clone size: few
CDR3 protein: CASSQRRGGLNEQFF

V gene: TRBV6-5
CDR3 length: 13
clone size: .
CDR3 protein: CASSYPGVGTQYF

V gene: TRBV9
CDR3 length: 15
clone size: .
CDR3 protein: CASSVVDRGVTEAFF

V gene: TRBV7-9
CDR3 length: 16
clone size: .
CDR3 protein: CASSPYTGSLYNEQFF

V gene: TRBV5-4
CDR3 length: 16
clone size: few
CDR3 protein: CASSFGTPVGQETQYF

V gene: TRBV30
CDR3 length: 13
clone size: .
CDR3 protein: CAWSPGFSYGYTF

V gene: TRBV7-9
CDR3 length: 15
clone size: few
CDR3 protein: CASSPTSGGANEQFF

V gene: TRBV19
CDR3 length: 14
clone size: .
CDR3 protein: CASSSAGGASPLHF

V gene: TRBV6-5
CDR3 length: 15
clone size: .
CDR3 protein: CASSVTRDSPYEQYF

V gene: TRBV11-3
CDR3 length: 15
clone size: .
CDR3 protein: CASSPSGSNRAEQYF

V gene: TRBV5-6
CDR3 length: 16
clone size: .
CDR3 protein: CASSLQGRVSNQPQHF

V gene: TRBV27
CDR3 length: 15
clone size: .
CDR3 protein: CASRTQDPAKNIQYF

V gene: TRBV4-1
CDR3 length: 17
clone size: .
CDR3 protein: CASSQDPDRVIHNEQFF

V gene: TRBV5-1
CDR3 length: 15
clone size: .
CDR3 protein: CASSAPGTPNTEAFF

V gene: TRBV6-5
CDR3 length: 10
clone size: few
CDR3 protein: CASSNYGYTF

V gene: TRBV9
CDR3 length: 16
clone size: .
CDR3 protein: CASSVVGRSSTDTQYF

V gene: TRBV5-5
CDR3 length: 16
clone size: .
CDR3 protein: CASSLISTGGRYEQYF

V gene: TRBV4-3
CDR3 length: 15
clone size: .
CDR3 protein: CASSQLTGNNSPLHF

V gene: TRBV4-3
CDR3 length: 17
clone size: .
CDR3 protein: CASSQELRDTTQETQYF

V gene: TRBV5-4
CDR3 length: 17
clone size: once
CDR3 protein: CASSGRSQSSYNSPLHF

V gene: TRBV18
CDR3 length: 14
clone size: .
CDR3 protein: CASSPTGRTYEQYF

V gene: TRBV5-1
CDR3 length: 17
clone size: .
CDR3 protein: CASSLALAGALDGKLFF

V gene: TRBV29-1
CDR3 length: 14
clone size: .
CDR3 protein: CSAMTSGALYEQYF

V gene: TRBV19
CDR3 length: 15
clone size: .
CDR3 protein: CASSPNSDSSYEQYF

V gene: TRBV5-1
CDR3 length: 15
clone size: .
CDR3 protein: CASSLGGSSYNEQFF

V gene: TRBV5-4
CDR3 length: 17
clone size: .
CDR3 protein: CASSSGPSSGGSDTQYF

V gene: TRBV5-1
CDR3 length: 17
clone size: few
CDR3 protein: CASDRGLAGGSTDTQYF

V gene: TRBV7-2
CDR3 length: 14
clone size: .
CDR3 protein: CASRIAGGNNEQFF

V gene: TRBV30
CDR3 length: 15
clone size: .
CDR3 protein: CAWSLLAGGTDTQYF

V gene: TRBV18
CDR3 length: 13
clone size: .
CDR3 protein: CASSPQSTDTQYF

V gene: TRBV25-1
CDR3 length: 14
clone size: .
CDR3 protein: CASSESGSLREQFF

V gene: TRBV28
CDR3 length: 14
clone size: once
CDR3 protein: CASRGEGWLYEQYF